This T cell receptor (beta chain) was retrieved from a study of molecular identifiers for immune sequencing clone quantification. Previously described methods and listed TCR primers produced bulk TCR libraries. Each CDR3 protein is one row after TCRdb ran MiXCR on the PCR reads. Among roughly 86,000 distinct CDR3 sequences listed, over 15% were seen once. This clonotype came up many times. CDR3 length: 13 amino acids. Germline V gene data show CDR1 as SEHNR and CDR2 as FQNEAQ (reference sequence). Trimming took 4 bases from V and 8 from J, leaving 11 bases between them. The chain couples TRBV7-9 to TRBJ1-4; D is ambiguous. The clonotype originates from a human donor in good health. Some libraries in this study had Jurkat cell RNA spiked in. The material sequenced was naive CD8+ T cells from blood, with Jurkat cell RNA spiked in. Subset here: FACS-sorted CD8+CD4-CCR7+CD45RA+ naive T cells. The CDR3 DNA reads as TGTGCCAGCAGCTCCCTGCCTGAGGAAAAACTGTTTTTT. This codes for CASSSLPEEKLFF.